The 29 T cell receptor beta chains given below trace back to one sample, sequenced in a study of regulatory T cells in long-lasting Graves disease. Time point meaning: newly diagnosed GD, antithyroid drugs for less than 3 months. The TCR library was made from RNA extracted from PBMCs. TCR beta libraries were built with iRepertoire HTBI primers and Arm-PCR of CDR3 regions. TCRdb re-analysed the multiplex PCR reads in MiXCR, keeping a single row per CDR3 protein. The data show about 360,000 distinct CDR3 sequences, 15% to 20% seen once. This sample also belongs to another study, concerning T cells in Graves' hyperthyroidism and ophthalmopathy.

This sample comprised peripheral blood mononuclear cells (PBMCs), obtained at new diagnosis, from a patient treated with antithyroid drugs. The origin of the receptors is a woman aged 18-35 years with Graves disease.

This clonotype was detected many times. The CDR3 DNA reads TGTGCCAGCAGCTTGCCCCCTAGGCAGGGTAGCTATGGCTACACCTTC. Translated: CASSLPPRQGSYGYTF. V gene TRBV5-6 combines with J gene TRBJ1-2; tentatively, D is TRBD1 (5 bases). Trimming left V 1 base short and J 4 bases short, with 17 bases between. Germline V CDR1 and CDR2: SGHDT, YYEEEE. CDR3 length: 16 residues.

The genes are TRBV7-2 and TRBJ1-1, with D perhaps TRBD1 (5 bases). The CDR3 is 17 residues long. Trimming took off 5 bases at V and 3 bases at J, with 22 bases between the two ends. The germline gives CDR1 SGHTA, CDR2 FQGNSA. Here the CDR3 reads CASSPTRRGGGDTEAFF. The DNA of the CDR3 is TGTGCCAGCAGCCCAACCCGACGGGGGGGGGGAGACACTGAAGCTTTCTTT.

In this sample, this clonotype turned up many times. The chain combines TRBV18 with TRBJ2-6; D is unclear. Germline V CDR1 and CDR2: KGHSH, LQKENI. This CDR3 is 15 amino acids long. The ends were cut back, 3 bases at V and 0 bases at J, with 6 bases in the middle. CDR3 protein: CASSPAHSGANVLTF. The CDR3 region has the DNA TGTGCCAGCTCACCGGCTCACTCTGGGGCCAACGTCCTGACTTTC.

This clonotype was seen many times. This chain uses TRBV28 with TRBJ1-1; D remains unclear. The V end was cut by 4 bases, the J end by 5 bases, with 5 bases between. CDR3 length: 11 amino acids. Looked up from germline, CDR1 is MDHEN and CDR2 is SYDVKM. The DNA for the CDR3 is TGTGCCAGCAGTTCTGTTACTGAAGCTTTCTTT. This encodes CASSSVTEAFF.

This clonotype has ten or more counts. The chain links TRBV2 to TRBJ2-7; D gene ambiguous. CDR1 SNHLY and CDR2 FYNNEI come from the germline V gene. The ends were cut back, 5 bases at V and 2 bases at J, with 10 bases in the middle. CDR3 size: 13 residues. CDR3: CASSRSVTYEQYF. The CDR3 DNA sequence: TGTGCCAGCAGTCGGTCTGTGACCTACGAGCAGTACTTC.

This clonotype was seen only a few times. The chain is built from TRBV12-3 or TRBV12-4 and TRBJ1-5; D gene ambiguous. CDR3 length: 15 amino acids. Trimming took 7 bases from V and 0 from J, leaving 13 bases between them. The CDR3 DNA sequence: TGTGCCAGCAAACCGATCGGGGATAGCAATCAGCCCCAGCATTTT. Amino acids: CASKPIGDSNQPQHF.

This clonotype was counted many times. V is TRBV19 and J is TRBJ2-1; TRBD2 agrees at 10 bases. V was clipped by 6 bases and J by 14 bases; unmatched bases: 19. The length of the CDR3 is 16 residues. The V gene's germline CDR1 is LNHDA and CDR2 SQIVND (reference sequence). The CDR3 loop reads CASSFLGASGGQGEFF. CDR3 DNA sequence: TGTGCCAGTAGCTTCTTAGGGGCTAGCGGGGGCCAGGGGGAGTTCTTC.

This clonotype was counted ten times or more. The rearrangement uses TRBV5-1 and TRBJ2-1; 10 nucleotides agree with TRBD1. Germline-derived CDR1 and CDR2 are SGHRS and YFSETQ. This CDR3 is 16 amino acids long. The V segment lost 4 bases and the J segment 7 bases; nucleotides outside the gene matches: 11. Here the CDR3 reads CASSTLGQGDSNEQFF. The CDR3 DNA sequence: TGCGCCAGCAGCACACTAGGACAGGGGGACTCGAATGAGCAGTTCTTC.

This clonotype was seen a single time. A much larger clone lies one base from this, so it may be a read error. This chain connects TRBV28 to TRBJ1-1; the D gene is possibly TRBD1 (5 bases). Per the germline V gene, CDR1 is MDHEN and CDR2 is SYDVKM. The CDR3 consists of 14 residues. CDR3 sequence reads: CVSSYGAQNTEAFF. CDR3 bases: TGTGTCAGCAGTTACGGGGCACAGAACACTGAAGCTTTCTTT.

This clonotype was seen repeatedly, ten times or more. The chain has TRBV2 and TRBJ2-2; D ambiguous. Germline V gene sequence: CDR1 SNHLY, CDR2 FYNNEI. Trimming removed 7 bases at V and 4 bases at J, with 7 bases between. This CDR3 region has 12 residues. The CDR3: CASTGSTGELFF. DNA of the CDR3: TGTGCCAGCACTGGTTCCACCGGGGAGCTGTTTTTT.

This clonotype was detected ten times or more. The V and J genes are TRBV2 and TRBJ1-5; D gene ambiguous. The length of the CDR3 is 15 residues. CDR1 is SNHLY, CDR2 FYNNEI, per germline. With 2 bases removed from V and 0 bases from J, the gap between germline ends came to 8 bases. The CDR3 region is CASSERNYSNQPQHF. The CDR3 coding sequence is TGTGCCAGCAGTGAAAGGAATTATAGCAATCAGCCCCAGCATTTT.

This clonotype was seen at least ten times. V gene TRBV5-1 combines with J gene TRBJ2-6; no reliable D call. The germline gives CDR1 SGHRS, CDR2 YFSETQ. CDR3 length equals 15 residues. The V gene lost 4 bases and the J gene lost 4 bases, with 12 bases spanning the gap. The CDR3 region is CASSRNSPGANVLTF. CDR3 nucleotides: TGCGCCAGCAGCCGAAACAGCCCCGGGGCCAACGTCCTGACTTTC. Full variable domain (rest looked up from reference TRBV5-1 and TRBJ2-6): KAGVTQTPRYLIKTRGQQVTLSCSPISGHRSVSWYQQTPGQGLQFLFEYFSETQRNKGNFPGRFSGRQFSNSRSEMNVSTLELGDSALYLCASSRNSPGANVLTFGAGSRLTVL.

There are many counts of this clonotype. This CDR3 reads CASSLQDMGNEQYF. CDR3 sequence (DNA): TGTGCCAGCAGTTTGCAGGACATGGGTAACGAGCAGTACTTC. This chain uses TRBV28 with TRBJ2-7, with D possibly matching TRBD1 (5 bases). CDR3 length: 14 amino acids. The V end was cut by 3 bases, the J end by 5 bases, with 14 bases between. The germline CDR1 and CDR2 sequences are MDHEN and SYDVKM.

This chain joins TRBV9 and TRBJ1-2; D not certain. The CDR3 totals 14 residues. CDR1 is SGDLS and CDR2 is YYNGEE in the germline V gene. V gave up 0 bases and J gave up 3 bases, with 9 bases separating them. As DNA, the CDR3 is TGTGCCAGCAGCGTAGAGGGCTTCGACTATGGCTACACCTTC. Residues: CASSVEGFDYGYTF. Drawing the rest from reference TRBV9 and TRBJ1-2, the complete variable domain is DSGVTQTPKHLITATGQRVTLRCSPRSGDLSVYWYQQSLDQGLQFLIQYYNGEERAKGNILERFSAQQFPDLHSELNLSSLELGDSALYFCASSVEGFDYGYTFGSGTRLTVV.

Comment on this clonotype: This may be a read error, as it is one base from a much larger clone. The chain combines TRBV6-2 or TRBV6-3 with TRBJ2-7; D uncertain. The CDR3 runs 19 residues. Trimming stripped 5 bases from V and 7 bases from J, with 33 bases between. The germline CDR1 and CDR2 sequences are MNHEY and SVGEGT. CDR3: CASSGRRQILTFSYNEQYF. The CDR3 region has the DNA TGTGCCAGCAGTGGAAGACGCCAGATCCTCACCTTCTCCTACAATGAGCAGTACTTC.

This clonotype was seen repeatedly, ten times or more. V is TRBV20-1 and J is TRBJ2-3, with 9 bases lining up with TRBD2. The V segment lost 4 bases and the J segment 5 bases; nucleotides outside the gene matches: 7. CDR1 is DFQATT, CDR2 SNEGSKA, per germline (reference sequence). The CDR3 sequence is 14 residues long. CDR3 in DNA: TGCAGTGCTACCGGGCGGGGGGGCTTAGATACGCAGTATTTT. It codes for CSATGRGGLDTQYF.

At least ten counts were recorded for this clonotype. The chain links TRBV11-2 to TRBJ2-3; no reliable D call. Germline V lookup: CDR1 SGHAT, CDR2 FQNNGV. Trimming took 5 bases from V and 1 from J, leaving 10 bases between them. The CDR3 totals 14 residues. The CDR3 is CASSPRAGTDTQYF. CDR3 coding DNA: TGTGCCAGCAGCCCCCGTGCAGGCACAGATACGCAGTATTTT.

This clonotype was counted a few times. The chain employs TRBV7-2 and TRBJ1-5; tentative D call: TRBD1 (6 bases). Germline values: CDR1 SGHTA, CDR2 FQGNSA. V lost 1 base and J 2 bases, leaving 12 bases between the germline ends. The CDR3 totals 16 residues. For the CDR3, the DNA is TGTGCCAGCAGCTTAGAGGCAGGGGCAGGCAATCAGCCCCAGCATTTT. The encoded protein is CASSLEAGAGNQPQHF.

This clonotype has more than one count but fewer than ten. The chain employs TRBV7-8 and TRBJ2-7; 10 bases line up with TRBD2. Germline loops: CDR1 SGHVS, CDR2 FQNEAQ. The length of the CDR3 is 16 residues. The V segment lost 5 bases and the J segment 4 bases; nucleotides outside the gene matches: 11. The CDR3 spells CASSPLVAGGGYEQYF. The CDR3 coding sequence is TGTGCCAGCAGCCCGCTGGTAGCGGGAGGAGGTTACGAGCAGTACTTC.

As to this clonotype: Lacking the conserved final phenylalanine or tryptophan, this CDR3 likely reflects a read error. This chain joins TRBV6-1 and TRBJ2-7; 15 positions match TRBD2. Germline loops: CDR1 MNHNS, CDR2 SASEGT. The ends lost 6 bases at V and 0 bases at J; junction bases unmatched: 3. The CDR3 contains 16 residues. This CDR3 reads CASRAGLAGGSYEQYL. DNA for the CDR3: TGTGCCAGCAGAGCGGGACTAGCGGGGGGCTCCTACGAGCAGTACCTC.

This clonotype was recorded at least ten times. The chain has TRBV7-8 and TRBJ2-5; weak D call: TRBD1 (5 bases). The CDR3 contains 14 residues. Trimming removed 5 bases from V and 5 bases from J, with 15 bases in between. Germline assignment: CDR1 SGHVS and CDR2 FQNEAQ. This CDR3 reads CASSGMSRVETQYF. CDR3 bases: TGTGCCAGCAGCGGGATGTCCAGGGTCGAGACCCAGTACTTC.

This chain connects TRBV20-1 to TRBJ1-3; D not resolved. This CDR3 region has 11 residues. Trimming shortened V by 3 bases and J by 7 bases, and 7 bases separated the two germline ends. Germline lookup yields CDR1 DFQATT and CDR2 SNEGSKA (reference sequence). In DNA, the CDR3 is TGCAGTGCTAGGACGGCGAACACCATATATTTT. This gives the protein CSARTANTIYF.

This clonotype appeared many times. The J gene is TRBJ1-6, the V gene TRBV12-3 or TRBV12-4, with a tentative D call TRBD1 (6 bases). This CDR3 has 16 amino acids. V lost 4 bases to trimming and J lost 7 bases, with 17 bases between them. CDR3 sequence reads: CASSSLDGQGNSPLHF. The CDR3 DNA sequence: TGTGCCAGCAGTTCTCTGGATGGGCAGGGGAATTCACCCCTCCACTTT.

The chain recombines TRBV19 with TRBJ1-5; D gene unclear. V was pared by 3 bases and J by 0 bases, with 12 bases between. CDR1 LNHDA and CDR2 SQIVND come from the germline V gene (reference sequence). CDR3 length equals 16 residues. The CDR3: CASSIKRRNSNQPQHF. The CDR3 DNA sequence: TGTGCCAGTAGTATTAAGAGGCGGAATAGCAATCAGCCCCAGCATTTT. Combining the CDR3 with reference TRBV19 and TRBJ1-5 gives the whole variable domain DGGITQSPKYLFRKEGQNVTLSCEQNLNHDAMYWYRQDPGQGLRLIYYSQIVNDFQKGDIAEGYSVSREKKESFPLTVTSAQKNPTAFYLCASSIKRRNSNQPQHFGDGTRLSIL.

This clonotype was detected many times. Here the CDR3 DNA reads TGTGCCAGCAGTTTAGCATTGGGGGGAAGAGCCAAAAACATTCAGTACTTC. Translation: CASSLALGGRAKNIQYF. This chain connects TRBV12-3 or TRBV12-4 to TRBJ2-4; D might be TRBD2 (6 bases). Trimming pared 0 bases from V and 0 bases from J, leaving 12 bases between. This CDR3 is built from 17 residues.

Ten or more counts support this clonotype. CDR3 amino acids: CATSRGFGGISNNEQFF. DNA of the CDR3: TGTGCCACCAGCAGAGGGTTCGGCGGGATCTCTAACAATGAGCAGTTCTTC. The rearrangement links TRBV15 to TRBJ2-1; D perhaps matches TRBD2 (6 bases). The CDR3 loop spans 17 amino acids. With 1 base removed from V and 5 bases from J, the gap between germline ends came to 18 bases. Germline-derived CDR1 and CDR2 are LNHNV and YYDKDF (reference sequence).

This clonotype was detected ten times or more. The chain combines TRBV7-3 with TRBJ1-1; no clear D gene. From germline, CDR1 is SGHTA and CDR2 FQGTGA. The CDR3 has 13 residues. Trimming cost V 8 bases and J 2 bases, with 12 bases left between them. CDR3 protein: CASRETVNTEAFF. The DNA for the CDR3 is TGTGCCAGCCGCGAGACCGTTAACACTGAAGCTTTCTTT.

This clonotype came up a few times. The chain uses TRBV6-9 and TRBJ1-1; D is possibly TRBD1 (5 bases). This CDR3 has 14 residues. Between the trimmed V and J ends, which lost 3 bases and 3 bases, there was a span of 11 bases. The germline gives CDR1 MNHGY, CDR2 SVAAGI. The CDR3 reads CASSYSTGYTEAFF. The DNA for the CDR3 is TGTGCCAGCAGTTACTCAACAGGATACACTGAAGCTTTCTTT.

The genes are TRBV7-9 and TRBJ2-2, with 13 bases aligning to TRBD2. J was trimmed by 6 bases and V by 4 bases; bases with no gene match: 8. CDR3 length: 17 amino acids. Germline CDR1 and CDR2: SEHNR and FQNEAQ (reference sequence). For the CDR3, the DNA is TGTGCCAGCAGCTCCCACACTAGCGGGAGGGCCCCCGGGGAGCTGTTTTTT. The encoded protein is CASSSHTSGRAPGELFF.